The 9 T cell receptor beta chains below all came from one sample that was sequenced in a study of radiation and T cells in renal cell carcinoma. Assay used: immunoSEQ multiplex PCR; TCRdb lists only in-frame clones, some missing. The sample comprises around 46,000 clones, 83% of which are singletons, and 30% to 35% rests with the top ten. Documented time point: baseline pretreatment blood. Documented treatment: 15 Gy SBRT to primary tumor, nephrectomy 4 weeks later. The input for sequencing was blood, taken from a patient whose treatment included radiotherapy and nephrectomy. The receptors were sampled from a woman aged 70-85 years with renal cell carcinoma.

The chain employs TRBV6-1 and TRBJ1-6, with 8 bases matching TRBD1. CDR1 and CDR2 from the germline V gene are MNHNS and SASEGT. The CDR3 consists of 14 residues. V gave up 3 bases and J gave up 7 bases; unmatched junction bases: 2. CDR3 nucleotide sequence: TGTGCCAGCAGTGAGGGACAGGTCAATTCACCCCTCCACTTT. Protein: CASSEGQVNSPLHF.

The V call is TRBV27, the J call TRBJ2-7, with 11 positions matching TRBD1. Trimming removed 6 bases from V and 0 bases from J; junction bases left unmatched: 4. From germline, CDR1 is MNHEY and CDR2 SMNVEV (reference sequence). This CDR3 region has 15 residues. DNA for the CDR3: TGTGCCAGCAGCCTGGACAGGGGGCTCTCCTACGAGCAGTACTTC. The encoded protein is CASSLDRGLSYEQYF.

This rearrangement joins TRBV7-8 to TRBJ1-1, with 7 bases matching TRBD1. The V gene's germline CDR1 is SGHVS and CDR2 FQNEAQ. The CDR3 totals 14 residues. The junction had 10 bases not matched to a gene; V was cut back by 5 bases and J by 7 bases. Here the CDR3 reads CASSTWTGLREAFF. The CDR3 DNA is TGTGCCAGCAGCACCTGGACAGGCCTTCGTGAAGCTTTCTTT.

The V and J genes are TRBV6-1 and TRBJ2-3; no firm D call. V was shortened by 3 bases and J by 4 bases, with 8 bases between the two germline ends. The CDR3 spans 13 residues. Germline CDR1 is MNHNS and CDR2 is SASEGT. CDR3 protein: CASSELGPDTQYF. The CDR3 DNA sequence: TGTGCCAGCAGTGAGTTGGGTCCAGATACGCAGTATTTT.

The J gene is TRBJ1-5, the V gene TRBV7-9, with 9 bases that match TRBD1. V lost 5 bases to trimming and J lost 1 base; unmatched junction nucleotides: 3. Germline CDR1 is SEHNR and CDR2 is FQNEAQ (reference sequence). The CDR3 has 15 amino acids. The CDR3: CASSGDRVSNQPQHF. CDR3 sequence (DNA): TGTGCCAGCAGCGGGGACAGGGTAAGCAATCAGCCCCAGCATTTT.

The chain couples TRBV9 to TRBJ1-1; D gene uncertain. From germline, CDR1 is SGDLS and CDR2 YYNGEE. Deletions cut 0 bases from V and 8 bases from J, with 14 bases between. The CDR3 has 14 residues. The CDR3 reads CASSVDWRASEAFF. The DNA of the CDR3 is TGTGCCAGCAGCGTAGATTGGCGTGCTTCAGAAGCTTTCTTT.

V gene TRBV5-4 combines with J gene TRBJ2-7; D may be TRBD1 or TRBD2 (5 bases each). From germline, CDR1 is SGHNT and CDR2 YYREEE (reference sequence). Trimming took off 1 base at V and 0 bases at J, with 11 bases between the two ends. CDR3 length: 15 amino acids. CDR3 amino acids: CASSLSGASSYEQYF. The CDR3 DNA follows: TGTGCCAGCAGCTTGTCCGGGGCGAGCTCCTACGAGCAGTACTTC. Using reference TRBV5-4 and TRBJ2-7 for the parts outside the CDR3, the full variable domain is ETGVTQSPTHLIKTRGQQVTLRCSSQSGHNTVSWYQQALGQGPQFIFQYYREEENGRGNFPPRFSGLQFPNYSSELNVNALELDDSALYLCASSLSGASSYEQYFGPGTRLTVT.

The chain carries TRBV28 and TRBJ2-7; possibly TRBD1 for D (6 bases). V was pared by 7 bases and J by 5 bases, with 12 bases between. From germline, CDR1 is MDHEN and CDR2 SYDVKM. CDR3 length: 12 amino acids. DNA for the CDR3: TGTGCCAGCACAGGACAGCCCAACGAGCAGTACTTC. Protein product: CASTGQPNEQYF.

This rearrangement joins TRBV29-1 to TRBJ1-1; D not resolved. The CDR3 runs to 13 residues. V was clipped by 4 bases and J by 1 base, with 10 bases between them. Germline loops: CDR1 SQVTM, CDR2 ANQGSEA. The CDR3 region is CSVGRVPNTEAFF. The CDR3 region has the DNA TGCAGCGTTGGAAGGGTACCGAACACTGAAGCTTTCTTT.